The rows below give T cell receptor beta chains drawn from one sample of a study of blood T cells in healthy people across ages. TCRdb itself ran the 5' RACE reads through MiXCR, one entry per CDR3 protein. The table shows approximately 800,000 distinct CDR3 sequences, with 35% to 50% occurring only once. What was sequenced was blood. The receptors were sampled from an elderly man in good health. Each CDR3 is given with its conserved first and last residue. A D gene is named only where the DNA matches it firmly. Size is omitted from some rows. Given values are once, few, many or a class for expanded clones.

J	V	size	D	DNA	CDR3
TRBJ2-6	TRBV7-2	NA	TRBD1	TGTGCCAGCACCGTTATGGGACAGCCCCTTTACTCTGGGGCCAACGTCCTGACTTTC	CASTVMGQPLYSGANVLTF
TRBJ2-7	TRBV7-2	many	TRBD2	TGTGCCAGCAGCGAGACCGGGACTACCAGCTACGAGCAGTACTTC	CASSETGTTSYEQYF
TRBJ2-7	TRBV2	once	NA	TGTGCCAGCAGTGTTATGGGCGGGTACTACGAGCAGTACTTC	CASSVMGGYYEQYF
TRBJ1-6	TRBV2	NA	NA	TGTGCCAGCAGTGTCACAGGGAGGCAATCACCCCTCCACTTT	CASSVTGRQSPLHF
TRBJ2-3	TRBV4-1	NA	NA	TGCGCCAGCAGCCAAGATCAACGACGGCCAGATACGCAGTATTTT	CASSQDQRRPDTQYF
TRBJ2-5	TRBV20-1	NA	TRBD2	TGCAGTGCCGGGGGGCTAGCGGGAGTAGAGCAGTACTTC	CSAGGLAGVEQYF
TRBJ2-6	TRBV14	NA	NA	TGTGCCAGCAGCCAGGGTTCAGGCGGATGGTATGGGGCCAACGTCCTGACTTTC	CASSQGSGGWYGANVLTF
TRBJ2-5	TRBV7-2	NA	NA	TGTGCCAGCAGCGTAGTGGACTACTCCTACGAGAAGTACTTC	CASSVVDYSYEKYF
TRBJ2-5	TRBV7-9	NA	TRBD2	TGTGCCAGCAGCTTAAGTGGGACTAGCGGAACTCAAGAGACCCAGTACTTC	CASSLSGTSGTQETQYF
TRBJ2-5	TRBV20-1	few	NA	TGCAGTGCTAGTGGACTGACGGAGACCCAGTACTTC	CSASGLTETQYF
TRBJ2-7	TRBV20-1	many	NA	TGCAGTGCTAGAGAAAGGGCTGAAAACTACGAGCAGTACTTC	CSARERAENYEQYF
TRBJ1-2	TRBV29-1	NA	NA	TGCAGCGCCGGCACCGGGACGGTTAACTATGGCTACACCTTC	CSAGTGTVNYGYTF
TRBJ2-1	TRBV20-1	NA	TRBD2	TGCAGTGCTAGAGATCTGGTAGCGGGTTGTGAGCAGTTCTTC	CSARDLVAGCEQFF
TRBJ2-3	TRBV5-8	NA	NA	TGTGCCAGCAGCTTAAAAGGGGCGTCTACAGATACGCAGTATTTT	CASSLKGASTDTQYF
TRBJ2-5	TRBV6-6	NA	NA	TGTGCCAGCAGTCACGGGACGTATCAAGAGACCCAGTACTTC	CASSHGTYQETQYF
TRBJ1-1	TRBV6-5	few	NA	TGTGCCAGCAGTTATGCCGCCCCGGAAGGGGGTACTGAAGCTTTCTTT	CASSYAAPEGGTEAFF
TRBJ1-6	TRBV12-3/TRBV12-4	NA	TRBD1	TGTGCCAGCAGTTTCGACAGGGTGCATAATTCACCCCTCCACTTT	CASSFDRVHNSPLHF
TRBJ2-3	TRBV4-1	NA	TRBD2	TGCGCCAGCAGCCATGGGACTAGCGGGAGTTCGTTATGGACAGATACGCAGTATTTT	CASSHGTSGSSLWTDTQYF
TRBJ2-7	TRBV18	NA	TRBD1	TGTGCCAGCTCACCATCAGGGGGCCATGGAGACAATGAGCAGTACTTC	CASSPSGGHGDNEQYF
TRBJ1-6	TRBV12-3/TRBV12-4	many	NA	TGTGCCAGCAGTTTTGCCGGGAATAATTCACCCCTCCACTTT	CASSFAGNNSPLHF
TRBJ2-7	TRBV5-1	few	TRBD2	TGCGCCAGCAGCTTCGAAAAATTGGGACTAGCGGTCTACGAGCAGTACTTC	CASSFEKLGLAVYEQYF
TRBJ2-7	TRBV20-1	few	TRBD2	TGCAGTGCCCCGGTGTTAGCGGGAGCCCGCGAGCAGTACTTC	CSAPVLAGAREQYF
TRBJ2-5	TRBV7-2	few	TRBD2	TGTGCCAGCAGCTTGGCCAGCGGGAGATCAGAGACCCAGTACTTC	CASSLASGRSETQYF
TRBJ2-7	TRBV7-2	NA	NA	TGTGCCAGCAGCCTCACGACAGATTCCTACGAGCAGTACTTC	CASSLTTDSYEQYF
TRBJ2-5	TRBV27	few	NA	TGTGCCAGCAGTTTATCCCGGGACCCCAGAGGGACCCAGTACTTC	CASSLSRDPRGTQYF
TRBJ1-4	TRBV20-1	NA	NA	TGCAGTGCTAGAGGGGGGGAAACCCTGGAAGAAAAACTGTTTTTT	CSARGGETLEEKLFF
TRBJ2-2	TRBV24-1	NA	NA	TGTGCCACCAGTGCCGGGCATGGGGAGCTGTTTTTT	CATSAGHGELFF
TRBJ1-5	TRBV2	NA	NA	TGTGCCAGCAGTCGACAGTATAGCAATCAGCCCCAGCATTTT	CASSRQYSNQPQHF
TRBJ2-7	TRBV10-3	few	NA	TGTGCCTCCCAGGGAGGGGGTAGCGAGCAGTACTTC	CASQGGGSEQYF
TRBJ2-7	TRBV15	many	NA	TGTGCCACCTCCACACAGGTGGCTGGGGAGCAGTACTTC	CATSTQVAGEQYF
TRBJ2-1	TRBV9	NA	TRBD2	TGTGCCAGCAGCGTCGGGGGGTTCGATAGTCATGAGCAGTTCTTC	CASSVGGFDSHEQFF
TRBJ1-4	TRBV4-1	NA	NA	TGCGCCAGCAGCCAAGAGATAGGGAGGAATGAAAAACTGTTTTTT	CASSQEIGRNEKLFF
TRBJ2-1	TRBV7-3	NA	TRBD2	TGTGCCAGCAGCTTCTACAGCGGGAGCTCCTACAATGGGCAGTTCTTC	CASSFYSGSSYNGQFF
TRBJ2-1	TRBV25-1	few	TRBD1	TGTGCCAGCAGTGACCCCGGGACAGGGGGCTACAATGAGCAGTTCTTC	CASSDPGTGGYNEQFF
TRBJ2-1	TRBV28	few	TRBD2	TGTGCCAGCCAATTTTCTAGCGGGAATCTGAATGAGCAGTTCTTC	CASQFSSGNLNEQFF
TRBJ2-1	TRBV2	NA	NA	TGTGCCAGCAGAGACCCGACTAGAAATGAGCAGTTCTTC	CASRDPTRNEQFF
TRBJ2-2	TRBV6-2/TRBV6-3	NA	NA	TGTGCCAGCAGGGGGAGAGGGGCCAGGTACACCGGGGAGCTGTTTTTT	CASRGRGARYTGELFF
TRBJ2-5	TRBV29-1	NA	TRBD2	TGCAGCGTTGGTAGCGGGAGGGGGAATGAGCAGTACTTC	CSVGSGRGNEQYF